This T cell receptor (beta chain) was observed in a study of metastatic and nonmetastatic thyroid tumors. Whole-study context: The study looked at repertoires side by side in blood and in tumor or nodule tissue from malignant and benign thyroid patients.

Study outcomes and limitations: A significant increase in TCR beta diversity was reportedly seen in malignant thyroid tumors relative to benign nodules, in blood and tumor.

Per the study methods: In papillary thyroid cancer, a distant-metastasis classifier was built using CDR3 differences across clinicopathological groups. Using MiXCR, TCRdb re-called clones from the PCR reads. It is TCRdb's table, rather than the study itself, that gives the V and J calls and clone size. The sample consists of some 32,000 clones, about 19% of them appearing once. The CDR3 runs to 15 residues. Deletions cut 0 bases from V and 2 bases from J, with 8 bases between. Germline CDR1 is SGHKS and CDR2 is YYEKEE (reference sequence). Treatment of any kind had been given to no patient before thyroid surgery. This clone was counted ten times or more. Its antigen is unidentified.

The chain uses TRBV5-5 and TRBJ2-2; perhaps D is TRBD1 or TRBD2 (5 bases each). This TCR was sampled from a female donor with papillary thyroid cancer or a benign thyroid nodule (not recorded which). Some clones in this sample may be carry-over from other donors' samples. Material: blood. The CDR3, as DNA: TGTGCCAGCAGCTTGGGGGACGCCAACACCGGGGAGCTGTTTTTT. It translates to CASSLGDANTGELFF.